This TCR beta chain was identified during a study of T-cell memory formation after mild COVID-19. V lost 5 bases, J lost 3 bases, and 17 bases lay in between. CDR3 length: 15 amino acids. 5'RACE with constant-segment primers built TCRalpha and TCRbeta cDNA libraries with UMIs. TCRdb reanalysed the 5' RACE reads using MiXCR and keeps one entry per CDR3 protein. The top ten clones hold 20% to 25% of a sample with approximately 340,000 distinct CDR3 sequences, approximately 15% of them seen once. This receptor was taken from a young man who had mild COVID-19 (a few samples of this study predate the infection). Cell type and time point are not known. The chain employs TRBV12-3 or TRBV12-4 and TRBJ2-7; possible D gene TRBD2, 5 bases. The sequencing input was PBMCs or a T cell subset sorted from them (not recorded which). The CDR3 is CASSPHSGRGYEQYF. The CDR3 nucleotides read TGTGCCAGCAGTCCTCACTCGGGCCGGGGCTACGAGCAGTACTTC.